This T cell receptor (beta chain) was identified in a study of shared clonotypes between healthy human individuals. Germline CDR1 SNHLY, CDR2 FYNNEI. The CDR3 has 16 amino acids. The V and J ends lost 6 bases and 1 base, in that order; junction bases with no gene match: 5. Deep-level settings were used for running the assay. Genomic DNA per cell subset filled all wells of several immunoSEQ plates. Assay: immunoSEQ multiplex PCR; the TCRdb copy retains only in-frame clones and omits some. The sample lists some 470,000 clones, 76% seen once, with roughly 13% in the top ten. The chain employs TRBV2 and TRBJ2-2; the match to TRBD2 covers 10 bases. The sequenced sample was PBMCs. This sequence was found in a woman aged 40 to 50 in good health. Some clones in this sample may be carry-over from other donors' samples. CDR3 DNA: TGTGCCAGCAGCGCCAGGACTAGCGGGAACACCGGGGAGCTGTTTTTT. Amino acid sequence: CASSARTSGNTGELFF.